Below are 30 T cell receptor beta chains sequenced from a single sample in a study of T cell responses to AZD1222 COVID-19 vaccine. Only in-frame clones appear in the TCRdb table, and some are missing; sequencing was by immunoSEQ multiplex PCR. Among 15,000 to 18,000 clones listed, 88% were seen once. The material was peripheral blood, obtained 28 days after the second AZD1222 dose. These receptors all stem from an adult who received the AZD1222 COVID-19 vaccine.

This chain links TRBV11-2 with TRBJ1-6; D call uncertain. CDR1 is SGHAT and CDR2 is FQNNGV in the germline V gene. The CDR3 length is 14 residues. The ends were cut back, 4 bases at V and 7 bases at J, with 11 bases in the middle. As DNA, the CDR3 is TGTGCCAGCAGCTCCAGTGTCTTCAATTCACCCCTCCACTTT. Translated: CASSSSVFNSPLHF.

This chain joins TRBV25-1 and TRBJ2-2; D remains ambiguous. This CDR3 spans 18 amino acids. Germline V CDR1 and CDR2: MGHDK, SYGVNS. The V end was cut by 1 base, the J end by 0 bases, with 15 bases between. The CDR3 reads CASSESMGGPSNTGELFF. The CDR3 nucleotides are TGTGCCAGCAGTGAATCAATGGGCGGCCCGTCGAACACCGGGGAGCTGTTTTTT.

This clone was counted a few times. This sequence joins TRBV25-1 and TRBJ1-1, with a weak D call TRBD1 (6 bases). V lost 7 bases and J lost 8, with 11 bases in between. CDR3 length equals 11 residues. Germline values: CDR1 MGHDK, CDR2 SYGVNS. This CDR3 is CASITGTEAFF. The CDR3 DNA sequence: TGTGCCAGCATTACCGGGACAGAAGCTTTCTTT.

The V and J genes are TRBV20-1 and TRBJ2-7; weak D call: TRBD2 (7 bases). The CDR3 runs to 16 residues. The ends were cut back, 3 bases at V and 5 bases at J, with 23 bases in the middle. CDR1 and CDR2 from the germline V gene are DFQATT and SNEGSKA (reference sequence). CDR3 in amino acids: CSASGGGGGMEDEQYF. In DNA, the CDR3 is TGCAGTGCTAGTGGGGGCGGGGGAGGTATGGAAGACGAGCAGTACTTC.

The CDR3 reads CASSQDIVGSPGGYTF. The CDR3 region has the DNA TGCGCCAGCAGCCAAGATATAGTCGGCTCCCCAGGAGGCTACACCTTC. V and J are TRBV4-3 and TRBJ1-2; no firm D call. Looked up from germline, CDR1 is LGHNA and CDR2 is YSLEER. The CDR3 runs 16 residues. Trimming took off 0 bases at V and 8 bases at J, with 19 bases between the two ends.

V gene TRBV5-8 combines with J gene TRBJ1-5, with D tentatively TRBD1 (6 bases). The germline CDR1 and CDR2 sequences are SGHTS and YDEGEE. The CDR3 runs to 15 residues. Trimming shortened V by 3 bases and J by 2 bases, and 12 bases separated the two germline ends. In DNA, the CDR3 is TGTGCCAGCAGCTCCCAGGGGATAGGCAATCAGCCCCAGCATTTT. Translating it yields CASSSQGIGNQPQHF.

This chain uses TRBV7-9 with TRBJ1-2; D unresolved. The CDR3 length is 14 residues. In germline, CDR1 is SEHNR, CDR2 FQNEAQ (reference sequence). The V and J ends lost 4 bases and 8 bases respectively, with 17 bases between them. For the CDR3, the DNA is TGTGCCAGCAGCTCCACCCTCGGAGGTCCCGGCTACACCTTC. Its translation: CASSSTLGGPGYTF. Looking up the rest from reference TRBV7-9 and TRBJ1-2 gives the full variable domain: DTGVSQNPRHKITKRGQNVTFRCDPISEHNRLYWYRQTLGQGPEFLTYFQNEAQLEKSRLLSDRFSAERPKGSFSTLEIQRTEQGDSAMYLCASSSTLGGPGYTFGSGTRLTVV.

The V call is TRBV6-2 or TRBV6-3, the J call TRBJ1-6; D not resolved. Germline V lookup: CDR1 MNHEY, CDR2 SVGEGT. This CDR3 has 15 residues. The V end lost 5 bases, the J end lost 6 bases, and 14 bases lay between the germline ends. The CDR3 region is CASSVLLQSNSPLHF. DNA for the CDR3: TGTGCCAGCAGTGTACTCCTCCAAAGTAATTCACCCCTCCACTTT.

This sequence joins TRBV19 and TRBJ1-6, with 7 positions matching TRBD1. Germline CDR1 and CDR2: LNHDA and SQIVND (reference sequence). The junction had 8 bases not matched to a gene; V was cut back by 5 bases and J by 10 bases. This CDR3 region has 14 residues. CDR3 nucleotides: TGTGCCAGTAGTCCGGGGACAGCCGGCTCACCCCTCCACTTT. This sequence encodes CASSPGTAGSPLHF.

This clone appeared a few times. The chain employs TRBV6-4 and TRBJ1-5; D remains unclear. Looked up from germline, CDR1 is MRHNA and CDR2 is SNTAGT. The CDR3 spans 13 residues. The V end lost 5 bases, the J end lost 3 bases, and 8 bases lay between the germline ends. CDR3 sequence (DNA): TGTGCCAGCAGTCCGGATTCCAATCAGCCCCAGCATTTT. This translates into CASSPDSNQPQHF.

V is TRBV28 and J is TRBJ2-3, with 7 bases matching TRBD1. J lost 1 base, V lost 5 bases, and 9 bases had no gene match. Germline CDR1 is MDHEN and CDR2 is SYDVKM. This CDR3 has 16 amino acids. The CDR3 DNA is TGTGCCAGCAGTGAAAGCAGGGGGTTTGGCACAGATACGCAGTATTTT. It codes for CASSESRGFGTDTQYF.

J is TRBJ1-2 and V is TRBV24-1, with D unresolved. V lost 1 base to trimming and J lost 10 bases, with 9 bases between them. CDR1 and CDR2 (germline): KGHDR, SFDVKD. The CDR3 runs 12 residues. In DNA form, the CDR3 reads TGTGCCACCAGTGATTTTATGAGGGTCTACACCTTC. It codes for CATSDFMRVYTF.

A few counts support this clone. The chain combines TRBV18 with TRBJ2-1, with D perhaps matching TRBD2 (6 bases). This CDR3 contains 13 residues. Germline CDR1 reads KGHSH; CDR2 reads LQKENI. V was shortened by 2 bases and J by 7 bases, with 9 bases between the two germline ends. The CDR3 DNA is TGTGCCAGCTCACCAAGCGGGCGGAATGAGCAGTTCTTC. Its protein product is CASSPSGRNEQFF.

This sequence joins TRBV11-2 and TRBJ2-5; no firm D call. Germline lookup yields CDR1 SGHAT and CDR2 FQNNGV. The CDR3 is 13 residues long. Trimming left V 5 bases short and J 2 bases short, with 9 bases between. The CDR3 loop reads CASSPEAQETQYF. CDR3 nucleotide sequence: TGTGCCAGCAGCCCAGAAGCGCAAGAGACCCAGTACTTC.

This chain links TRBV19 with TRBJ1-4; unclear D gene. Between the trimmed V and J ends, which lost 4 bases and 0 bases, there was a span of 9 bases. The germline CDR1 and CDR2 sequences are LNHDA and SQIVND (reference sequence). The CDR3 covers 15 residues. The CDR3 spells CASSRYSATNEKLFF. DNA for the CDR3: TGTGCCAGTAGTAGATATAGTGCAACTAATGAAAAACTGTTTTTT.

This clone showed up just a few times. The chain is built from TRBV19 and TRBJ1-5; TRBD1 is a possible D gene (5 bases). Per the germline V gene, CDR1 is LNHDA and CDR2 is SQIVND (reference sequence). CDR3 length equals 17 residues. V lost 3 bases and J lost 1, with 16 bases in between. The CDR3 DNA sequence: TGTGCCAGTAGTATCCGTCGGGGGGGAGGGAGCAATCAGCCCCAGCATTTT. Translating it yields CASSIRRGGGSNQPQHF.

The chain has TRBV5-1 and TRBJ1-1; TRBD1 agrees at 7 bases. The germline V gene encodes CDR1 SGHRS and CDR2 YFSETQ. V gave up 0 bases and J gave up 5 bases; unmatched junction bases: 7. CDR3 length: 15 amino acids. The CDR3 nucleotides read TGCGCCAGCAGCTTGGGAGGGGGCGGTGGGACTGAAGCTTTCTTT. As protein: CASSLGGGGGTEAFF.

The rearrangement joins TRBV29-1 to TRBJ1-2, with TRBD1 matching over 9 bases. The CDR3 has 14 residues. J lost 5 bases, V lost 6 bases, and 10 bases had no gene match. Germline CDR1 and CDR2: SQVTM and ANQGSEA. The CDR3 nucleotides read TGCAGCGTACCTAGACAGGGGGGTAGATATGGCTACACCTTC. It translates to CSVPRQGGRYGYTF.

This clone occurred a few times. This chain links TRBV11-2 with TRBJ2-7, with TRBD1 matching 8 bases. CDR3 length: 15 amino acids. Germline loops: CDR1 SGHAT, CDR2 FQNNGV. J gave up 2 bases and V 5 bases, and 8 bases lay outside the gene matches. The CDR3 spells CASSPGQGYTYEQYF. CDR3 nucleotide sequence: TGTGCCAGCAGCCCTGGACAGGGATACACCTACGAGCAGTACTTC.

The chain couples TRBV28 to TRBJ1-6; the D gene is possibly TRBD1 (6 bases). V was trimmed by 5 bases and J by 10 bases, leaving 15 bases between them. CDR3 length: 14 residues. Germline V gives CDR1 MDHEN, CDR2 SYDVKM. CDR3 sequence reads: CASSPPGVGSPLHF. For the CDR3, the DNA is TGTGCCAGCAGTCCTCCAGGGGTAGGATCACCCCTCCACTTT.

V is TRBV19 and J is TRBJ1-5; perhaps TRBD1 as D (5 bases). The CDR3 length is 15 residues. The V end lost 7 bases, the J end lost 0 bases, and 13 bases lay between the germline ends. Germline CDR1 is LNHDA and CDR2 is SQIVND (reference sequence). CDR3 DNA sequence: TGTGCCAGTACCCCCGCAGGGTATAGCAATCAGCCCCAGCATTTT. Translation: CASTPAGYSNQPQHF.

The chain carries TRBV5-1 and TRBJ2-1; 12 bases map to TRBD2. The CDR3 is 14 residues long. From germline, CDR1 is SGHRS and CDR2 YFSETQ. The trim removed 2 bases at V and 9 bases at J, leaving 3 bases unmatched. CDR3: CASSFGLAGIEQFF. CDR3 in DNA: TGCGCCAGCAGCTTTGGACTAGCGGGAATTGAGCAGTTCTTC.

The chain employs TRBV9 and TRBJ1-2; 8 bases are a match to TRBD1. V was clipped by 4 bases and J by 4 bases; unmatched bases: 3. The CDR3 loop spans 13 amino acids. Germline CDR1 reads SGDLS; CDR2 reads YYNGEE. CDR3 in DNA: TGTGCCAGCAGCCAGGGGGCGGGCTATGGCTACACCTTC. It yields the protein CASSQGAGYGYTF.

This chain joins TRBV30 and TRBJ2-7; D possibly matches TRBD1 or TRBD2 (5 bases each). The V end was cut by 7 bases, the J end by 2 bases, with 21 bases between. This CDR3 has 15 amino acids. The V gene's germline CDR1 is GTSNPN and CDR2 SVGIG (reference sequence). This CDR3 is CAFSDGTIPPYEQYF. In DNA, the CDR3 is TGTGCCTTCTCCGACGGGACGATTCCCCCCTACGAGCAGTACTTC.

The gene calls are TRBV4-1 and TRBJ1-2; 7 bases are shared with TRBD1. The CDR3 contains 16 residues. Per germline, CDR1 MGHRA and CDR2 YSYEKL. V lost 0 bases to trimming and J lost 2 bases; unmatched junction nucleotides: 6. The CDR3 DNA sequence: TGCGCCAGCAGCCAAGATACAGGGGAAGTGAACTATGGCTACACCTTC. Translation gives CASSQDTGEVNYGYTF.

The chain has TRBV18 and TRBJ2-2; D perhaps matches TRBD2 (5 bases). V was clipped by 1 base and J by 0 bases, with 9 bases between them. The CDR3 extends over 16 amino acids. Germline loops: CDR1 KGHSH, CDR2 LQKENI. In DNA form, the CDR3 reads TGTGCCAGCTCACCACGGACTGACGCGAACACCGGGGAGCTGTTTTTT. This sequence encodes CASSPRTDANTGELFF.

CDR3 nucleotides: TGTGCCAGCAGTCCCTTCCCTCCTTACAATGAGCAGTTCTTC. Translating gives CASSPFPPYNEQFF. This chain connects TRBV28 to TRBJ2-1; D gene unclear. Trimming stripped 5 bases from V and 4 bases from J, with 12 bases between. Germline CDR1 MDHEN, CDR2 SYDVKM. This CDR3 region has 14 residues.

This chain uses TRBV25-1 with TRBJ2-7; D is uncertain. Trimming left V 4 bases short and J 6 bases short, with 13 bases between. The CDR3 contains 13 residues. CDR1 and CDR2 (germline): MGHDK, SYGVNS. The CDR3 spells CASSVGMLSEQYF. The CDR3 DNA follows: TGTGCCAGCAGTGTAGGGATGCTCAGCGAGCAGTACTTC.

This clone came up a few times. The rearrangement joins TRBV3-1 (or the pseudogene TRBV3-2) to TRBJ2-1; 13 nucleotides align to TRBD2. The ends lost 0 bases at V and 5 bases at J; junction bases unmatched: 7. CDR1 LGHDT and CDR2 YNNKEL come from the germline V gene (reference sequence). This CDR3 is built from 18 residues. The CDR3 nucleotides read TGTGCCAGCAGCCAAGAGTACGGGACTAGCGGGATAAACAATGAGCAGTTCTTC. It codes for CASSQEYGTSGINNEQFF.

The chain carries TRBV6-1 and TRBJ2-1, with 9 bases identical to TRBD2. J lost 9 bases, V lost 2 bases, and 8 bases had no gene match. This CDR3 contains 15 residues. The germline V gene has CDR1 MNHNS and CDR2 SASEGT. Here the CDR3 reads CASSERKREVGEQFF. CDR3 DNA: TGTGCCAGCAGTGAAAGGAAGCGGGAGGTAGGTGAGCAGTTCTTC.